The sequence of this T cell receptor beta chain was determined in a study of cytomegalovirus exposure and HLA in healthy donors. A multiplex PCR was run with 60 Vbeta primers and 13 Jbeta primers. TCRdb's table, derived via immunoSEQ multiplex PCR, lists solely in-frame clones and lacks some. In the table there are 150,000 to 200,000 clones, 75% to 80% of which are singletons. The J segment lost 6 bases and the V segment lost 10 bases, leaving 10 bases of the junction unmatched. In germline, CDR1 is ENHRY, CDR2 SYGVKD. CDR3 length equals 13 residues. This TCR was sampled from a man aged 40-55 years in good health and CMV-seropositive. The chain links TRBV10-3 to TRBJ2-7; TRBD1 agrees at 9 bases. The source material was PBMCs. CDR3: CATKGTGSGEQYF. The CDR3 DNA sequence: TGTGCCACCAAGGGGACAGGGTCGGGCGAGCAGTACTTC.